This T cell receptor beta chain came from a study of T-cell memory formation after mild COVID-19. As concerns this clonotype: Its specificity is unknown.

A single record per CDR3 protein comes from TCRdb applying MiXCR to the 5' RACE reads. The sample contains about 140,000 distinct CDR3 sequences, 13% to 15% of which appear only once. Overall study findings and caveats: Clones which contracted sat mainly in CM and EM if CD4+, and in EMRA if CD8+. Second-wave clones with a day 37 peak had unconfirmed SARS-CoV-2 specificity. Day 15 to 85 contractors were CD4/CD8 balanced; later expanders leaned CD4+.

V shed 0 bases and J shed 0 bases, with 18 bases lying between them. CDR1 and CDR2 from the germline V gene are DFQATT and SNEGSKA (reference sequence). The CDR3 is made up of 18 amino acids. This TCR derives from an adult woman who had mild COVID-19 (a few samples of this study predate the infection). Cell type and time point are not known. The source material was PBMCs or a T cell subset sorted from them (not recorded which). The J gene is TRBJ1-5, the V gene TRBV20-1, with D tentatively TRBD1 (5 bases). DNA for the CDR3: TGCAGTGCTAGAGATCCCCGGGGGACGCTTTATAGCAATCAGCCCCAGCATTTT. It codes for CSARDPRGTLYSNQPQHF.